These 25 T cell receptor beta chains were sequenced from one sample in a study of graft-versus-host responses after intestinal transplantation. The table came from immunoSEQ multiplex PCR; TCRdb's copy has only in-frame clones and leaves some out. The sample lists roughly 99,000 clones; 86% were seen once. The sequenced sample was PBMCs, obtained 255 days after intestinal transplant. The receptors were gathered from a human patient who received an intestinal transplant, so some T cells may come from the graft donor.

J is TRBJ1-2 and V is TRBV19, with 7 positions matching TRBD1. CDR3 length equals 11 residues. Looked up from germline, CDR1 is LNHDA and CDR2 is SQIVND (reference sequence). V shed 6 bases, J shed 6 bases, and the junction held 1 base outside the gene matches. CDR3 in amino acids: CASSQGDGYTF. The CDR3 DNA follows: TGTGCCAGTAGCCAGGGGGATGGCTACACCTTC.

The genes are TRBV6-4 and TRBJ2-2; D is uncertain. Germline V CDR1 and CDR2: MRHNA, SNTAGT. CDR3 length: 13 amino acids. Trimming cost V 8 bases and J 0 bases, with 7 bases left between them. CDR3 in amino acids: CASPLPNTGELFF. In DNA, the CDR3 is TGTGCCAGCCCACTGCCGAACACCGGGGAGCTGTTTTTT.

J is TRBJ2-3 and V is TRBV28, with 12 bases aligning to TRBD2. V lost 4 bases to trimming and J lost 2 bases; unmatched junction nucleotides: 4. This CDR3 region has 16 residues. Germline-derived CDR1 and CDR2 are MDHEN and SYDVKM. CDR3 amino acids: CASSWTSGIVTDTQYF. The DNA of the CDR3 is TGTGCCAGCAGTTGGACTAGCGGGATTGTCACAGATACGCAGTATTTT.

The gene calls are TRBV28 and TRBJ2-1; D may match TRBD1 or TRBD2 (5 bases each). From germline, CDR1 is MDHEN and CDR2 SYDVKM. This CDR3 has 15 residues. Trimming removed 4 bases from V and 4 bases from J, with 14 bases in between. The CDR3 coding sequence is TGTGCCAGCAGTTCGACAGCGGATAGATACAATGAGCAGTTCTTC. This translates into CASSSTADRYNEQFF.

V is TRBV6-1 and J is TRBJ1-1; no clear D gene. Trimming took 11 bases from V and 5 from J, leaving 18 bases between them. Germline V gives CDR1 MNHNS, CDR2 SASEGT. This CDR3 spans 13 amino acids. The CDR3 region has the DNA TGTGCCGCCCTACCGGAGATATTTACTGAAGCTTTCTTT. Its translation is CAALPEIFTEAFF.

The rearrangement uses TRBV27 and TRBJ1-6; 10 bases line up with TRBD1. With 0 bases clipped from V and 8 bases from J, the junction kept 1 base outside the gene matches. The CDR3 has 15 residues. CDR1 is MNHEY, CDR2 SMNVEV, per germline (reference sequence). The CDR3 DNA is TGTGCCAGCAGTTTATCGACAGGGGGCCATTCACCCCTCCACTTT. The encoded protein is CASSLSTGGHSPLHF.

This chain links TRBV4-2 with TRBJ2-7; 8 bases are shared with TRBD1. CDR3 length: 15 residues. Germline-derived CDR1 and CDR2 are LGHNA and YNFKEQ. V lost 1 base to trimming and J lost 5 bases; unmatched junction nucleotides: 7. The CDR3 DNA reads TGTGCCAGCAGCCAAGCCCCAGGGGGCGCGGACGAGCAGTACTTC. The encoded protein is CASSQAPGGADEQYF.

This clone was observed a handful of times. V and J are TRBV7-6 and TRBJ2-3, with TRBD2 identical over 14 bases. The V gene's germline CDR1 is SGHVS and CDR2 FNYEAQ. Trimming took 5 bases from V and 4 from J; bases not matched to a gene: 8. The CDR3 is 17 amino acids. The CDR3 sequence: CASSPWTSGRYPDTQYF. The CDR3 nucleotides read TGTGCCAGCAGCCCTTGGACTAGCGGGAGGTACCCAGATACGCAGTATTTT. Supplemented by reference TRBV7-6 and TRBJ2-3, the full variable domain reads GAGVSQSPRYKVTKRGQDVALRCDPISGHVSLYWYRQALGQGPEFLTYFNYEAQQDKSGLPNDRFSAERPEGSISTLTIQRTEQRDSAMYRCASSPWTSGRYPDTQYFGPGTRLTVL.

This clone was detected a few times. The chain carries TRBV28 and TRBJ2-7; 10 nucleotides line up with TRBD1. Germline V gene data show CDR1 as MDHEN and CDR2 as SYDVKM. CDR3 size: 14 residues. V gave up 5 bases and J gave up 6 bases; unmatched junction bases: 7. CDR3 coding DNA: TGTGCCAGCAGTCTCCGGGACAGGGGAGGCGAGCAGTACGTC. It specifies CASSLRDRGGEQYV.

The genes are TRBV27 and TRBJ2-7, with 8 bases aligning to TRBD1. The CDR3 is made up of 14 amino acids. Germline loops: CDR1 MNHEY, CDR2 SMNVEV (reference sequence). V shed 5 bases, J shed 3 bases, and the junction held 6 bases outside the gene matches. DNA of the CDR3: TGTGCCAGCAGTCTCCGACAGGGGATCTACGAGCAGTACTTC. The encoded protein is CASSLRQGIYEQYF.

The chain is built from TRBV4-1 and TRBJ2-7; D is ambiguous. Germline CDR1 and CDR2: MGHRA and YSYEKL. Trimming shortened V by 0 bases and J by 6 bases, and 12 bases separated the two germline ends. The CDR3 length is 14 residues. The CDR3 sequence is CASSQEPAALEQYV. CDR3 DNA sequence: TGCGCCAGCAGCCAAGAACCGGCAGCCCTCGAGCAGTACGTC.

DNA of the CDR3: TGTGCCAGCAGCCCAGGGGGGACAGGGTTCCACGAGCAGTACTTC. It yields the protein CASSPGGTGFHEQYF. This chain joins TRBV7-3 and TRBJ2-7; TRBD1 matches 9 bases. V lost 5 bases, J lost 5 bases, and 10 bases stayed unmatched. The CDR3 has 15 residues. The V gene's germline CDR1 is SGHTA and CDR2 FQGTGA. The whole variable domain, filled in from reference TRBV7-3 and TRBJ2-7, reads GAGVSQTPSNKVTEKGKYVELRCDPISGHTALYWYRQSLGQGPEFLIYFQGTGAADDSGLPNDRFFAVRPEGSVSTLKIQRTERGDSAVYLCASSPGGTGFHEQYFGPGTRLTVT.

This clone was picked up a small number of times. The rearrangement joins TRBV10-2 to TRBJ2-7; 9 bases align to TRBD2. The CDR3 runs 13 residues. Per the germline V gene, CDR1 is WSHSY and CDR2 is SAAADI. V was pared by 10 bases and J by 7 bases, with 11 bases of the junction left unmatched. DNA of the CDR3: TGCGCCACCCGGACTAGCGCCGTCGGGGAGCAGTACTTC. It translates to CATRTSAVGEQYF.

The chain joins TRBV5-1 to TRBJ1-2, with 8 bases fitting TRBD1. Germline V gene lookup returns CDR1 SGHRS and CDR2 YFSETQ. Germline trimming cut 0 bases from V and 11 bases from J; bases unmatched to any gene: 6. The CDR3 covers 13 residues. The CDR3: CASSLARTGRYTF. CDR3 in DNA: TGCGCCAGCAGCTTGGCAAGGACAGGGCGGTACACCTTC.

The chain carries TRBV18 and TRBJ1-1; D unclear. Looked up from germline, CDR1 is KGHSH and CDR2 is LQKENI. The V end lost 0 bases, the J end lost 4 bases, and 6 bases lay between the germline ends. This CDR3 is built from 13 residues. CDR3 in DNA: TGTGCCAGCTCACCACCGGATAGCACTGAAGCTTTCTTT. Translation: CASSPPDSTEAFF.

The chain is built from TRBV2 and TRBJ1-4, with 8 bases aligning to TRBD1. The CDR3 covers 14 residues. The J segment lost 8 bases and the V segment lost 6 bases, leaving 8 bases of the junction unmatched. Per the germline V gene, CDR1 is SNHLY and CDR2 is FYNNEI. CDR3 DNA: TGTGCCAGCAGCCCGACAGGGGTTGGGGAAAAACTGTTTTTT. Its protein is CASSPTGVGEKLFF.

The rearrangement uses TRBV28 and TRBJ2-7; 7 bases align to TRBD1. The length of the CDR3 is 13 residues. Germline V gene sequence: CDR1 MDHEN, CDR2 SYDVKM. J was trimmed by 7 bases and V by 5 bases; bases with no gene match: 8. Written as DNA, the CDR3 is TGTGCCAGCAGTGCCGGGACAGTCCCAGAGCAGTACTTC. Translated: CASSAGTVPEQYF.

This sequence joins TRBV6-4 and TRBJ2-3; 13 positions match TRBD2. Per germline, CDR1 MRHNA and CDR2 SNTAGT. The junction had 10 bases not matched to a gene; V was cut back by 2 bases and J by 11 bases. There are 16 residues in the CDR3. The CDR3 DNA follows: TGTGCCAGCAGTGACATAGGAGGGACTAGCGGGGTAAGGCAGTATTTT. It yields the protein CASSDIGGTSGVRQYF.

This sequence joins TRBV6-4 and TRBJ2-1, with 10 bases that match TRBD2. CDR3 length: 15 amino acids. The ends lost 3 bases at V and 5 bases at J; junction bases unmatched: 4. From germline, CDR1 is MRHNA and CDR2 SNTAGT. CDR3 sequence reads: CASSEASGGHNEQFF. CDR3 nucleotides: TGTGCCAGCAGTGAGGCTAGCGGGGGTCACAATGAGCAGTTCTTC.

The V call is TRBV6-5, the J call TRBJ1-5; 7 bases map to TRBD1. Germline CDR1 MNHEY, CDR2 SVGAGI. The CDR3 spans 15 residues. Losses at the gene ends were 10 bases for V and 0 bases for J; bases not matched to a gene: 9. The CDR3: CATGGAPYSNQPQHF. In DNA form, the CDR3 reads TGTGCCACAGGGGGGGCGCCGTATAGCAATCAGCCCCAGCATTTT.

This chain joins TRBV18 and TRBJ1-1; 10 bases are a match to TRBD1. Germline V CDR1 and CDR2: KGHSH, LQKENI. The CDR3 has 14 amino acids. The ends lost 8 bases at V and 1 base at J; junction bases unmatched: 4. Written as DNA, the CDR3 is TGTGCCAGCACGAGACAGGGGGCGAACACTGAAGCTTTCTTT. Translation gives CASTRQGANTEAFF.

The rearrangement uses TRBV10-3 and TRBJ2-1, with D possibly called TRBD1 or TRBD2 (6 bases each). The CDR3 is 15 residues long. V was cut by 2 bases and J by 3 bases, with 11 bases left in between. Germline assignment: CDR1 ENHRY and CDR2 SYGVKD. This CDR3 is CAISERGTDYNEQFF. The CDR3 region has the DNA TGTGCCATCAGTGAGAGGGGGACTGACTACAATGAGCAGTTCTTC.

The gene calls are TRBV11-2 and TRBJ2-7; 7 bases agree with TRBD1. With 4 bases clipped from V and 6 bases from J, the junction kept 3 bases outside the gene matches. This CDR3 has 12 amino acids. CDR1 SGHAT and CDR2 FQNNGV come from the germline V gene. The CDR3 DNA sequence: TGTGCCAGCAGCTCCTACAGGGGCGAGCAGTACTTC. Amino acid sequence: CASSSYRGEQYF. Full variable domain (outside the CDR3, taken from reference TRBV11-2 and TRBJ2-7): EAGVAQSPRYKIIEKRQSVAFWCNPISGHATLYWYQQILGQGPKLLIQFQNNGVVDDSQLPKDRFSAERLKGVDSTLKIQPAKLEDSAVYLCASSSYRGEQYFGPGTRLTVT.

V and J are TRBV28 and TRBJ1-4; 9 positions agree with TRBD1. The germline V gene encodes CDR1 MDHEN and CDR2 SYDVKM. The junction had 11 bases not matched to a gene; V was cut back by 4 bases and J by 8 bases. The CDR3 has 16 residues. CDR3 protein: CASSSLTGQGPEKLFF. The DNA for the CDR3 is TGTGCCAGCAGTTCCTTAACGGGACAGGGCCCCGAAAAACTGTTTTTT.

The gene calls are TRBV27 and TRBJ2-5, with 11 bases lining up with TRBD2. The length of the CDR3 is 18 residues. Unmatched junction bases numbered 20, after V lost 4 bases and J lost 10 bases. In germline, CDR1 is MNHEY, CDR2 SMNVEV (reference sequence). CDR3 protein: CASSSDGGTSGYVEGQYF. CDR3 nucleotide sequence: TGTGCCAGCAGTTCGGACGGTGGGACTAGCGGATACGTAGAGGGCCAGTACTTC.